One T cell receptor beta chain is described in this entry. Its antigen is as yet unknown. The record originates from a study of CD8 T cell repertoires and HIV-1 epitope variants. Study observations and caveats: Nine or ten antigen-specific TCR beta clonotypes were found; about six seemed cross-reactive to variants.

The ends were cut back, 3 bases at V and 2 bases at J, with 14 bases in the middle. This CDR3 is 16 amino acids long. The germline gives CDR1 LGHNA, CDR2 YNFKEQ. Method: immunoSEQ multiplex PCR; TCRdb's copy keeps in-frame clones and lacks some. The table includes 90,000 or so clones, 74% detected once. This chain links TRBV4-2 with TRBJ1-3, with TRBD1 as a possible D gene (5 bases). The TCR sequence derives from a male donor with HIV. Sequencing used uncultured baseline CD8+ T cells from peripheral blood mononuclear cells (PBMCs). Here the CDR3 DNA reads TGTGCCAGCAGCCAGGGGGTAGGGGCGCCTGGAAACACCATATATTTT. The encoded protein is CASSQGVGAPGNTIYF.